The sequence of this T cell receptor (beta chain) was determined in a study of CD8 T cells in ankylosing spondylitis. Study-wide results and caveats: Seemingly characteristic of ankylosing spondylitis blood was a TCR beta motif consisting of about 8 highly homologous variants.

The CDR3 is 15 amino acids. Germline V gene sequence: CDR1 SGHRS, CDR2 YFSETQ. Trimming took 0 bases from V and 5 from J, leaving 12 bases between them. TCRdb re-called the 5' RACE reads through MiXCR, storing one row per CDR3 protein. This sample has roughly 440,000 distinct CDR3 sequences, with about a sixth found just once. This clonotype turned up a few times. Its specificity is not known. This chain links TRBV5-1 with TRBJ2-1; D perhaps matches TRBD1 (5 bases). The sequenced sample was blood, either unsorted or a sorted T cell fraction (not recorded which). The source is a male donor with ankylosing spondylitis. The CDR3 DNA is TGCGCCAGCAGCTTGGGACAGATTAAAGACAATGAGCAGTTCTTC. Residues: CASSLGQIKDNEQFF.